This TCR beta chain was observed in a study of Graves' ophthalmopathy and Graves' hyperthyroidism. The length of the CDR3 is 17 residues. Trimming took 4 bases from V and 5 from J; bases not matched to a gene: 14. The germline gives CDR1 SGHRS, CDR2 YFSETQ. Amplification of TCR beta CDR3 regions used RNA transcripts. After a first-round RT-PCR with HTBI primers, a second-round multiplex PCR was run. Via MiXCR, TCRdb re-called the multiplex PCR reads, giving one row per CDR3 protein. The sample has around 660,000 distinct CDR3 sequences, roughly two fifths seen once. V is TRBV5-1 and J is TRBJ1-2, with 10 bases lining up with TRBD1. The receptor comes from an adult man with Graves' ophthalmopathy. The sample was peripheral blood. In DNA, the CDR3 is TGCGCCAGCAGCGGCAAACTGGGACAGGGGTTAAGATATGGCTACACCTTC. Protein product: CASSGKLGQGLRYGYTF. The full variable domain, completed using reference TRBV5-1 and TRBJ1-2, is KAGVTQTPRYLIKTRGQQVTLSCSPISGHRSVSWYQQTPGQGLQFLFEYFSETQRNKGNFPGRFSGRQFSNSRSEMNVSTLELGDSALYLCASSGKLGQGLRYGYTFGSGTRLTVV.